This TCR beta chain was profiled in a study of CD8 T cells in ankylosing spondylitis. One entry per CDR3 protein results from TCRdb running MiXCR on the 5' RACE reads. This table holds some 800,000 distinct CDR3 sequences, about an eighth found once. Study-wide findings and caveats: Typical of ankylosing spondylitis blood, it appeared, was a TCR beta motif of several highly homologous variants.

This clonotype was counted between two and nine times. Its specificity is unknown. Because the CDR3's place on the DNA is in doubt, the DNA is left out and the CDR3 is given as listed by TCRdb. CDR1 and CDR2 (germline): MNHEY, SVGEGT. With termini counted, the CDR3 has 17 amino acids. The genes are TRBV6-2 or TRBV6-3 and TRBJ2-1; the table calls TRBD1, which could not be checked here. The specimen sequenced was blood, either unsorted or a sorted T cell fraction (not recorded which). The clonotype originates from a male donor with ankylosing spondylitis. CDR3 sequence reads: CASILGAGAFSYNEQFF.